Shown below are 23 T cell receptor beta chains from a single sample sequenced in a study of CD8+CD57+ T cells in acquired aplastic anemia. Profiling of TCR beta VDJ combinations and CDR3 sequences used genomic DNA as template. In TCRdb, the reads were re-called with MiXCR into one record per CDR3 protein. The data contain 260,000 or so distinct CDR3 sequences, about 80% of them seen just once; the ten biggest clones take up 42%. Sequencing was done on patients that had shown CD8+CD57+ cell expansion by flow cytometry. Material for sequencing was sorted CD4+, CD8+, or CD8+CD57+ T cells (not recorded which) from PBMCs. The receptors come from a human donor with aplastic anemia.

This clonotype was observed a few times. V gene TRBV2 combines with J gene TRBJ2-3, with D perhaps matching TRBD2 (7 bases). CDR1 SNHLY and CDR2 FYNNEI come from the germline V gene. V lost 8 bases to trimming and J lost 14 bases, with 23 bases between them. The CDR3 is 13 residues long. The CDR3 here is CASGEGGTATTYF. The CDR3 coding sequence is TGTGCCAGCGGGGAGGGGGGCACAGCTACGACGTATTTT.

The V call is TRBV20-1, the J call TRBJ1-1, with a weak D call TRBD1 (5 bases). Germline V gene lookup returns CDR1 DFQATT and CDR2 SNEGSKA (reference sequence). V was pared by 4 bases and J by 2 bases, with 17 bases between. This CDR3 is built from 15 residues. For the CDR3, the DNA is TGCAGTGCTAAATACCGGGGGGACTACAACACTGAAGCTTTCTTT. Translation: CSAKYRGDYNTEAFF.

Ten or more counts support this clonotype. No conserved phenylalanine or tryptophan is present at the end of the CDR3, so a read error is the likely explanation. The DNA is left out, because the CDR3 cannot be placed on it with certainty; the CDR3 is given as TCRdb lists it. The genes are TRBV7-8 and TRBJ2-3; the table calls TRBD1, which could not be checked here. Germline loops: CDR1 SGHVS, CDR2 FQNEAQ. The CDR3 has 13 amino acids, counting both end residues. CDR3 region: CASSFDPDGTALS.

A single count supports this clonotype. The chain is built from TRBV7-9 and TRBJ2-3; the D is unclear. Germline values: CDR1 SEHNR, CDR2 FQNEAQ (reference sequence). The germline V and J ends were trimmed by 0 bases and 10 bases, with 2 bases remaining between them. CDR3 size: 10 residues. The CDR3 DNA is TGTGCCAGCAGCTTAGCTGCGCAGTATTTT. Its protein is CASSLAAQYF.

Regarding this clonotype: Given the absence of the conserved phenylalanine or tryptophan at the CDR3 end, a read error is likely. The CDR3 region has the DNA TGTGCCAGCGGGGACCCTGGCATCGGTGGGCAGCCCCAGCATCCT. Protein product: CASGDPGIGGQPQHP. The chain combines TRBV2 with TRBJ1-5; a possible D gene is TRBD1 (5 bases). Germline V CDR1 and CDR2: SNHLY, FYNNEI. The CDR3 contains 15 residues. Trimming cost V 8 bases and J 7 bases, with 21 bases left between them.

This clonotype was seen a few times. The chain carries TRBV29-1 and TRBJ2-1; D is ambiguous. This CDR3 spans 11 amino acids. The V and J ends lost 7 bases and 6 bases respectively, with 10 bases between them. The germline gives CDR1 SQVTM, CDR2 ANQGSEA. The CDR3 region is CSGGIGNEQFF. The CDR3 DNA reads TGCAGCGGTGGGATCGGCAATGAGCAGTTCTTC.

There are a few counts of this clonotype. CDR3 sequence reads: CASSDRGDRGYTF. CDR3 DNA sequence: TGTGCCAGCAGTGACAGGGGAGATAGAGGCTACACCTTC. V is TRBV2 and J is TRBJ1-2; D may be TRBD1 (6 bases). The CDR3 extends over 13 amino acids. Trimming pared 3 bases from V and 8 bases from J, leaving 13 bases between. Germline values: CDR1 SNHLY, CDR2 FYNNEI.

This chain joins TRBV7-9 and TRBJ1-5; D is ambiguous. V was clipped by 3 bases and J by 5 bases, with 2 bases between them. The CDR3 has 11 amino acids. Germline-derived CDR1 and CDR2 are SEHNR and FQNEAQ (reference sequence). As DNA, the CDR3 is TGTGCCAGCAGCTTCGATCAGCCCCAGCATTTT. The encoded protein is CASSFDQPQHF. Based on the CDR3 plus reference TRBV7-9 and TRBJ1-5, the full variable domain is DTGVSQNPRHKITKRGQNVTFRCDPISEHNRLYWYRQTLGQGPEFLTYFQNEAQLEKSRLLSDRFSAERPKGSFSTLEIQRTEQGDSAMYLCASSFDQPQHFGDGTRLSIL.

The chain recombines TRBV11-3 with TRBJ2-5; D is unresolved. V was pared by 0 bases and J by 3 bases, with 11 bases between. CDR3 length equals 15 residues. Germline assignment: CDR1 SGHNT and CDR2 YENEEA. CDR3 DNA: TGTGCCAGCAGCTTAGATCACAGAGCAAAAGAGACCCAGTACTTC. Its protein is CASSLDHRAKETQYF.

The rearrangement links TRBV7-9 to TRBJ1-2, with D perhaps matching TRBD1 (6 bases). Trimming took off 5 bases at V and 10 bases at J, with 20 bases between the two ends. CDR1 and CDR2 (germline): SEHNR, FQNEAQ (reference sequence). The CDR3 extends over 14 amino acids. CDR3 sequence: CASSPAGVQGTYTF. CDR3 nucleotides: TGTGCCAGCAGCCCCGCGGGTGTACAGGGAACCTACACCTTC. Using reference TRBV7-9 and TRBJ1-2 for the parts outside the CDR3, the full variable domain is DTGVSQNPRHKITKRGQNVTFRCDPISEHNRLYWYRQTLGQGPEFLTYFQNEAQLEKSRLLSDRFSAERPKGSFSTLEIQRTEQGDSAMYLCASSPAGVQGTYTFGSGTRLTVV.

The chain links TRBV13 to TRBJ2-2; D not certain. The CDR3 covers 12 residues. Germline loops: CDR1 PRHDT, CDR2 FYEKMQ (reference sequence). V lost 5 bases, J lost 6 bases, and 7 bases lay in between. The CDR3 region has the DNA TGTGCCAGCAGCAACGTACCCGGGGAGCTGTTTTTT. This translates into CASSNVPGELFF.

This clonotype was recorded a few times. The chain links TRBV2 to TRBJ2-1; 7 nucleotides line up with TRBD2. Germline lookup yields CDR1 SNHLY and CDR2 FYNNEI. The V and J ends lost 5 bases and 2 bases, in that order; junction bases with no gene match: 6. The CDR3 spans 15 residues. CDR3 residues: CASSQSSGAYNEQFF. CDR3 DNA sequence: TGTGCCAGCAGTCAGTCTAGCGGAGCCTACAATGAGCAGTTCTTC.

The chain recombines TRBV9 with TRBJ2-3; 10 bases fit TRBD2. This CDR3 is built from 14 residues. Trimming at V came to 4 bases and at J to 7 bases, leaving 6 bases not matched to a gene. Germline CDR1 reads SGDLS; CDR2 reads YYNGEE. The CDR3 nucleotides are TGTGCCAGCAGCTTAGCGGGAGGTACGCATACGCAGTATTTT. Translating gives CASSLAGGTHTQYF.

The CDR3 here is CASSREGTTYEQYQFF. Here the CDR3 DNA reads TGTGCCAGCAGCCGAGAGGGGACTACCTACGAGCAGTACCAGTTCTTC. The chain has TRBV7-6 and TRBJ2-1; TRBD2 matches at 7 bases. This CDR3 has 16 residues. J gave up 13 bases and V 5 bases, and 20 bases lay outside the gene matches. In germline, CDR1 is SGHVS, CDR2 FNYEAQ. Full variable domain (missing parts from reference TRBV7-6 and TRBJ2-1): GAGVSQSPRYKVTKRGQDVALRCDPISGHVSLYWYRQALGQGPEFLTYFNYEAQQDKSGLPNDRFSAERPEGSISTLTIQRTEQRDSAMYRCASSREGTTYEQYQFFGPGTRLTVL.

The gene calls are TRBV7-2 and TRBJ2-1, with 8 nucleotides matching TRBD1. The V gene end was trimmed by 3 bases and the J gene end by 13 bases; junction bases not matched to a gene: 17. CDR3 size: 16 residues. The germline CDR1 and CDR2 sequences are SGHTA and FQGNSA. Here the CDR3 reads CASSFPGGADYDDQFF. CDR3 nucleotide sequence: TGTGCCAGCAGCTTTCCAGGGGGCGCCGACTATGACGACCAGTTCTTC.

The chain links TRBV19 to TRBJ2-7; D may be TRBD2 (6 bases). This CDR3 has 14 residues. Between the trimmed V and J ends, which lost 6 bases and 2 bases, there was a span of 14 bases. Per the germline V gene, CDR1 is LNHDA and CDR2 is SQIVND (reference sequence). This CDR3 is CASRFTGEAYEQYF. The CDR3 nucleotides read TGTGCCAGTAGGTTCACTGGGGAGGCCTACGAGCAGTACTTC.

The V and J genes are TRBV20-1 and TRBJ2-1, with 9 bases identical to TRBD2. Losses at the gene ends were 0 bases for V and 8 bases for J; bases not matched to a gene: 8. The germline V gene has CDR1 DFQATT and CDR2 SNEGSKA (reference sequence). This CDR3 has 15 amino acids. The CDR3 spells CSARDVAGEGDEQFF. CDR3 nucleotide sequence: TGCAGTGCTAGAGATGTAGCGGGAGAGGGGGATGAGCAGTTCTTC.

As regards this clonotype: This CDR3 fails to terminate in the conserved phenylalanine or tryptophan, so it likely reflects a read error. Because the CDR3's place on the DNA is in doubt, the DNA is left out and the CDR3 is given as listed by TCRdb. The chain combines TRBV7-9 with TRBJ2-3; TRBD2, as called in the table, went unchecked against the DNA. Germline V gives CDR1 SEHNR, CDR2 FQNEAQ (reference sequence). Both ends counted, the CDR3 spans 13 residues. CDR3: CASSVERSGRQDL.

The chain joins TRBV9 to TRBJ1-2, with a possible D match to TRBD1 (6 bases). Trimming took off 4 bases at V and 11 bases at J, with 12 bases between the two ends. There are 11 residues in the CDR3. Germline CDR1 is SGDLS and CDR2 is YYNGEE. CDR3: CASSLGAGYTF. The CDR3 DNA reads as TGTGCCAGCAGCCTGGGGGCTGGTTACACCTTC.

This clonotype was recorded a few times. The chain is built from TRBV2 and TRBJ1-2; D is ambiguous. V lost 4 bases, J lost 0 bases, and 3 bases lay in between. This CDR3 spans 12 amino acids. Germline V CDR1 and CDR2: SNHLY, FYNNEI. The CDR3: CASSVSNYGYTF. The CDR3, as DNA: TGTGCCAGCAGTGTATCTAACTATGGCTACACCTTC.

For this clonotype: Because the CDR3 is missing its conserved closing phenylalanine or tryptophan, this is likely a read error. No DNA is shown, since the ends of the CDR3 on it are uncertain; the CDR3 is the one TCRdb lists. The chain joins TRBV7-9 to TRBJ2-3; whether TRBD1, the table's D call, matches the DNA was not checked. Germline CDR1 SEHNR, CDR2 FQNEAQ (reference sequence). The CDR3 length equals 13 residues, ends included. CDR3 sequence reads: CASSFQSSGASDE.

Comments on this clonotype: Because the CDR3 is missing its conserved closing phenylalanine or tryptophan, this is likely a read error. No DNA is shown, since the ends of the CDR3 on it are uncertain; the CDR3 is the one TCRdb lists. This CDR3 reads CASSATRGSGFND. The V call is TRBV7-2, the J call TRBJ1-1; the table's D call, TRBD1, has no DNA check behind it. The CDR3 is 13 residues long, counting both termini. Germline lookup yields CDR1 SGHTA and CDR2 FQGNSA.

The chain joins TRBV2 to TRBJ2-3, with D perhaps matching TRBD2 (6 bases). The DNA end is a closer match to TRBJ2-1, so the J assignment may be wrong. Germline values: CDR1 SNHLY, CDR2 FYNNEI. This CDR3 has 13 residues. The CDR3 nucleotides read TGTGCCAGCGGCGGTGGGGGGATAGATGCGCAGTTCTTC. Its translation is CASGGGGIDAQFF.